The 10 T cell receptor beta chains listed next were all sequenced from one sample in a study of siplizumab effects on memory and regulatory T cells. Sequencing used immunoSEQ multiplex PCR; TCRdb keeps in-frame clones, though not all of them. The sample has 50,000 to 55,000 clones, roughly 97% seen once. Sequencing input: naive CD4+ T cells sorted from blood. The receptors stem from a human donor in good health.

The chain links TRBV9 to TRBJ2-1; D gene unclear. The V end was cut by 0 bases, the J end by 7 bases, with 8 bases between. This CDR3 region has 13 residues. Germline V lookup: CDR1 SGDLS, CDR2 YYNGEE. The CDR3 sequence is CASSVEAENEQFF. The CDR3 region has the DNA TGTGCCAGCAGCGTAGAGGCGGAGAATGAGCAGTTCTTC.

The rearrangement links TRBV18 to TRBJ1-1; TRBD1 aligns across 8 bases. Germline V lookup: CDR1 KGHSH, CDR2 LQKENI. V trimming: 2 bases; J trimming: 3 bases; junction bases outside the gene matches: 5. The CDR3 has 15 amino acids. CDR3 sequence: CASSPIRQGYTEAFF. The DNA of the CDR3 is TGTGCCAGCTCACCAATACGACAGGGGTACACTGAAGCTTTCTTT.

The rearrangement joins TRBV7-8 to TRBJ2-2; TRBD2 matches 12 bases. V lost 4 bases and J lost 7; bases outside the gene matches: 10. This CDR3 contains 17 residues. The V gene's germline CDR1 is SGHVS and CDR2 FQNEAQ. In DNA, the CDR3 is TGTGCCAGCAGCTCCAGACTAGCGGGAGTTAAAAACGGGGAGCTGTTTTTT. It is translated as CASSSRLAGVKNGELFF.

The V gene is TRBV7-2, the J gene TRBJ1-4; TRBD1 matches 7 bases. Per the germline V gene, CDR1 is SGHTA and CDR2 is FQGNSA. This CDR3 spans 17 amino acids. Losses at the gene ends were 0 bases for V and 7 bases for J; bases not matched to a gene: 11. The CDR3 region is CASSLALGGRAGEKLFF. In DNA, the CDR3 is TGTGCCAGCAGCTTAGCGCTAGGGGGCAGGGCGGGTGAAAAACTGTTTTTT.

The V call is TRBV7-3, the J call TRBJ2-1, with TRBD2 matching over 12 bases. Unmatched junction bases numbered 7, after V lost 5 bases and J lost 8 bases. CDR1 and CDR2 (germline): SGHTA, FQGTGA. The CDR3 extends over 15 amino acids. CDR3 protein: CASSGTSGPSDEQFF. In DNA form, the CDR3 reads TGTGCCAGCAGCGGGACTAGCGGGCCCTCCGATGAGCAGTTCTTC.

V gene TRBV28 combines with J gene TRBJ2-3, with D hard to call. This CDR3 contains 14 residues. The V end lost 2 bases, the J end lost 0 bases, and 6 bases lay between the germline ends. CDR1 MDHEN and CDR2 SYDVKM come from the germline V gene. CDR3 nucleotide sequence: TGTGCCAGCAGTTTAGACCCCAGCACAGATACGCAGTATTTT. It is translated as CASSLDPSTDTQYF.

The CDR3 DNA sequence: TGTGCCAGCAGCTTAGAAGGACAGTTCTACGAGCAGTACTTC. Protein sequence: CASSLEGQFYEQYF. The chain joins TRBV11-3 to TRBJ2-7; possibly TRBD1 for D (6 bases). V shed 0 bases and J shed 3 bases, with 9 bases lying between them. The CDR3 runs to 14 residues. Germline V gene sequence: CDR1 SGHNT, CDR2 YENEEA. Full variable domain (remainder filled in from reference TRBV11-3 and TRBJ2-7): EAGVVQSPRYKIIEKKQPVAFWCNPISGHNTLYWYLQNLGQGPELLIRYENEEAVDDSQLPKDRFSAERLKGVDSTLKIQPAELGDSAVYLCASSLEGQFYEQYFGPGTRLTVT.

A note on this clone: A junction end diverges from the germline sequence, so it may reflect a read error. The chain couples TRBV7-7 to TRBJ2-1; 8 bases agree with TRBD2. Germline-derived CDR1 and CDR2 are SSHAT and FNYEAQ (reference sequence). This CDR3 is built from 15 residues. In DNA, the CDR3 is TGTGCTAGCAGCTTAGCAGCGGGGGCTTACAATGAGCAGTTCTTC. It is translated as CASSLAAGAYNEQFF.

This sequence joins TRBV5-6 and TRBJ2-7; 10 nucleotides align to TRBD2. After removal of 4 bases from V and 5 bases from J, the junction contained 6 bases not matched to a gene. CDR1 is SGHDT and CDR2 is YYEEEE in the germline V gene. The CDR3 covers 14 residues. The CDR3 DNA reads TGTGCCAGCAGCCGGGGACTAGCGTTGAACGAGCAGTACTTC. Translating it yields CASSRGLALNEQYF.

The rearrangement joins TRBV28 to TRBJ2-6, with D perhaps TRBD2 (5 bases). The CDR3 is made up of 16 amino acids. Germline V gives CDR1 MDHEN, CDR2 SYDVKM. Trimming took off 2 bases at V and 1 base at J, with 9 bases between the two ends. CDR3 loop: CASSLMGRSGANVLTF. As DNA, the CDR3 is TGTGCCAGCAGTTTAATGGGGAGATCTGGGGCCAACGTCCTGACTTTC.